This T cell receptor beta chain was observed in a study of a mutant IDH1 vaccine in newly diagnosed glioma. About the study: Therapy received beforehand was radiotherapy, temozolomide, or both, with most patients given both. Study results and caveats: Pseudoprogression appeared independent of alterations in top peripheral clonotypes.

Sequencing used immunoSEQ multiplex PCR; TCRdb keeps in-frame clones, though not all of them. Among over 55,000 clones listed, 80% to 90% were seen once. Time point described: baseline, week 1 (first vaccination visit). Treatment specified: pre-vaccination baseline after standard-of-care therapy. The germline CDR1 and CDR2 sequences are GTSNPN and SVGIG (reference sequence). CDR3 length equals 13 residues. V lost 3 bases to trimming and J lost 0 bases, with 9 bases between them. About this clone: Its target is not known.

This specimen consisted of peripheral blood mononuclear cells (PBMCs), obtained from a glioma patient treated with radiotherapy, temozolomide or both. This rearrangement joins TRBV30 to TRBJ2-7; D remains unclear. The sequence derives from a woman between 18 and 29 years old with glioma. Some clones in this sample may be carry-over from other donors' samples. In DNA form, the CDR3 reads TGTGCCTGGAGGAATAGGGACTCCTACGAGCAGTACTTC. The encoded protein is CAWRNRDSYEQYF. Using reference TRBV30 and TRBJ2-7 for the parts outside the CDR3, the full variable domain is SQTIHQWPATLVQPVGSPLSLECTVEGTSNPNLYWYRQAAGRGLQLLFYSVGIGQISSEVPQNLSASRPQDRQFILSSKKLLLSDSGFYLCAWRNRDSYEQYFGPGTRLTVT.